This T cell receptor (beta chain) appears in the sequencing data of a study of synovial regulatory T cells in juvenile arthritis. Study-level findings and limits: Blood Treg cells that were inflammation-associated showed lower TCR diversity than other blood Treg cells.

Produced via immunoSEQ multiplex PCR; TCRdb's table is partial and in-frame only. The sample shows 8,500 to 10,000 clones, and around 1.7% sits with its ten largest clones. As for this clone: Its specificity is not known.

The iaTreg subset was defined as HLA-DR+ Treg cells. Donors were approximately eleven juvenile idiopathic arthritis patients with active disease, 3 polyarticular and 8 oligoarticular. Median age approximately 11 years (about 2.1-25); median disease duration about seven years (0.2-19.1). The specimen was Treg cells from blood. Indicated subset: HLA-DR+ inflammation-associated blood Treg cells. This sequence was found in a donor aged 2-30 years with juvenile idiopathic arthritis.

This CDR3 reads CASLILAESTDTQYF. The chain is built from TRBV2 and TRBJ2-3; TCRdb selects TRBD2, and the lack of DNA leaves this call unchecked. CDR1 is SNHLY, CDR2 FYNNEI, per germline. This CDR3 has 15 amino acids. DNA was not recorded.